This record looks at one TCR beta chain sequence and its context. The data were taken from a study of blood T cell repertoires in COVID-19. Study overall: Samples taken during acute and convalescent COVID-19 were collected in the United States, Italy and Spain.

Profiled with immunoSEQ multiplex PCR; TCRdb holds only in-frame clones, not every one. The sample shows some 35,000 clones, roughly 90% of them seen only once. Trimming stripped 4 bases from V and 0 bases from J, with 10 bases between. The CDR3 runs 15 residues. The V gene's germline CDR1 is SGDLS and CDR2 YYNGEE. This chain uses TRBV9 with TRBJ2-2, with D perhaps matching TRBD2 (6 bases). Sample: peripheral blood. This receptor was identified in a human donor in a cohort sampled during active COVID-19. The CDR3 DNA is TGTGCCAGCAGCCGAAGCGGGTCGAACACCGGGGAGCTGTTTTTT. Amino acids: CASSRSGSNTGELFF. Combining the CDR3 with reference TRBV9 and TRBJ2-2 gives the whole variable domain DSGVTQTPKHLITATGQRVTLRCSPRSGDLSVYWYQQSLDQGLQFLIQYYNGEERAKGNILERFSAQQFPDLHSELNLSSLELGDSALYFCASSRSGSNTGELFFGEGSRLTVL.